This TCR beta chain was observed in a study of shared clonotypes between healthy human individuals. Between the trimmed V and J ends, which lost 2 bases and 3 bases, there was a span of 8 bases. The CDR3 contains 14 residues. Study outcomes and limitations: Rarefaction gave evidence that sorted-subset sequencing remained incomplete despite large depth.

The donors, all of them Caucasian adults, lived in Nashville, Tennessee. Measured with immunoSEQ multiplex PCR; TCRdb has only the in-frame clones, and not every one. This sample has around 510,000 clones, with about 96% found just once. A note on this clone: Its antigen is currently unknown.

Material: naive CD4+ T cells sorted from blood. The subset here: CD45RA+ positively selected. This sequence joins TRBV23-1 and TRBJ1-3; no clear D gene. TRBV23-1 carries the ORF label, with uncertain function. The receptor comes from a woman aged 25 to 45 in good health. CDR3 bases: TGCGCCAGCAGTCAAAAGGAGGGTGGAAACACCATATATTTT. Translation gives CASSQKEGGNTIYF.